Here is one T cell receptor (beta chain) with its context. The CDR3 contains 15 residues. Germline V lookup: CDR1 SGHTA, CDR2 FQGNSA. The J segment lost 2 bases and the V segment lost 6 bases, leaving 9 bases of the junction unmatched. These data originate in a study of blood T cell repertoires in COVID-19. Background on the study: Both acute and convalescent COVID-19 samples were obtained from the United States, Italy and Spain.

Per the study methods: Amplification of reference gene primers was used by the study to estimate nucleated cell counts. Libraries were prepared by immunoSEQ multiplex PCR; TCRdb keeps only in-frame clonotypes and omits some of them. V and J calls and clone size are copied from that table; D and trimming were computed from the DNA. The sample lists about 58,000 clones; roughly 86% were seen once. Sequencing was done on a sample of peripheral blood. The origin of this receptor is a human donor with active COVID-19. The donor label of this sample is uncertain. The chain uses TRBV7-2 and TRBJ2-7, with TRBD1 identical over 8 bases. The CDR3 DNA sequence: TGTGCCAGCAGGTTAACAGGGGGGAGAGCCTACGAGCAGTACTTC. This sequence encodes CASRLTGGRAYEQYF.